This T cell receptor (beta chain) is from a study of blood T cell repertoires in COVID-19 (dated by TCRdb to 2018 to 2021). For context, the study as a whole: Collaborator samples came from the United States, Italy and Spain and covered acute and convalescent phases of COVID-19. The material from the prospective study consisted of cDNA or gDNA derived from T cells, B-cell-depleted T cells, or PBMCs. Subjects who had been exposed to COVID-19, were actively infected with it, or had recovered from it provided the deeply sampled blood TCRbeta repertoires that made up the dataset. The repertoires were released in a freely available public database meant as a resource for research on the immune response to SARS-CoV-2. The samples were drawn from the first 160 participants of the ongoing ImmuneRACE study and from more than 1,000 subjects provided by 6 global collaborators. Nearly every sample came with metadata listing a de-identified subject ID, COVID-19 status, age in years and sex. Where HLA class I and class II types were available, the types were taken from metadata supplied by the sample provider, not from assay-based typing. What the study reported, not specific to this receptor: How much clinical and demographic metadata was included differed by source and by participant, and the metadata was provided uncurated.

A remark on this clone: Its antigen specificity is not known. Nothing much larger sits one base from this clone, and base qualities are not available.

The V and J ends are trimmed by 3 bases and 4 bases, leaving 6 bases between them. According to the germline V gene (reference sequence), CDR1 reads DFQATT and CDR2 reads SNEGSKA. The CDR3 numbers 11 residues from cysteine through phenylalanine. Only the CDR3 portion is preserved as DNA: 33 bases, with reading frame beginning at the first base. The collaborating institutions used their own protocols to collect whole blood in K2EDTA tubes. For TCRbeta analysis, collaborators shipped samples as frozen whole blood, isolated PBMCs, or DNA extracted from either of those sample types. TCRbeta CDR3 regions were amplified from genomic DNA using the immunoSEQ Assay, a bias-controlled multiplex PCR. In the paper's pipeline: Nucleated cell counts per sample were estimated from amplification of reference gene primers within the assay. To quantify the absolute abundance of each unique TCRbeta CDR3 rearrangement, sequence reads were collapsed and filtered. For each sample, productive Simpson clonality was calculated as the square root of Simpson's diversity index across productive rearrangements. TCRdb stores this immuneACCESS table with in-frame sequences only. Part of the clones is absent; in the studies checked, under half of the shortfall reflects unresolved V genes, and no reason is known for the rest. The V and J calls and clone size were taken over from that table, and D and trimming were inferred from the DNA. Recorded for this sample are approximately 72,000 clones; over 80% of them occurred a single time. Of the sample, 15% to 20% is held by the ten largest clones.

Sequencing was done on a sample of peripheral blood. This receptor was identified in a woman aged 80 or over with acute or convalescent COVID-19. The V and J genes are TRBV20-1 and TRBJ1-2; the D gene cannot be named for sure. The encoded CDR3 is CSASDGYGYTF. The nucleotides are TGCAGTGCTAGTGACGGCTATGGCTACACCTTC.